The 15 T cell receptor beta chains listed next were all sequenced from one sample in a study of T-cell memory formation after mild COVID-19. Via MiXCR, TCRdb re-called the 5' RACE reads, giving one row per CDR3 protein. The sample shows around 300,000 distinct CDR3 sequences, approximately 13% of them seen only once. Source material: PBMCs or a T cell subset sorted from them (not recorded which). The receptor source for this set is a man aged 18 to 30 who had mild COVID-19 (a few samples of this study predate the infection). Cell type and time point are not known.

Only a few counts were recorded for this clonotype. The chain combines TRBV7-9 with TRBJ2-2; the match to TRBD2 covers 7 bases. The junction had 12 bases not matched to a gene; V was cut back by 5 bases and J by 6 bases. CDR3 length: 16 amino acids. In germline, CDR1 is SEHNR, CDR2 FQNEAQ (reference sequence). This chain's CDR3 is CASSPPREVRAGELFF. The CDR3, as DNA: TGTGCCAGCAGCCCGCCCCGGGAGGTCAGAGCCGGGGAGCTGTTTTTT.

In this sample, this clonotype turned up a few times. V is TRBV18 and J is TRBJ2-7; D unresolved. This CDR3 comprises 13 residues. The V gene lost 6 bases and the J gene lost 4 bases, with 13 bases spanning the gap. Germline V CDR1 and CDR2: KGHSH, LQKENI. The CDR3 loop reads CASSAARPYEQYF. CDR3 nucleotides: TGTGCCAGCTCGGCCGCCAGGCCGTACGAGCAGTACTTC. The full variable domain, in which reference TRBV18 and TRBJ2-7 provide the parts outside the CDR3, is NAGVMQNPRHLVRRRGQEARLRCSPMKGHSHVYWYRQLPEEGLKFMVYLQKENIIDESGMPKERFSAEFPKEGPSILRIQQVVRGDSAAYFCASSAARPYEQYFGPGTRLTVT.

The rearrangement joins TRBV24-1 to TRBJ2-7; TRBD1 aligns across 7 bases. The CDR3 is 15 amino acids. Per germline, CDR1 KGHDR and CDR2 SFDVKD. After removal of 4 bases from V and 2 bases from J, the junction contained 7 bases not matched to a gene. The DNA for the CDR3 is TGTGCCACCAGTGACCCTGGGACAGCAGCCTACGAGCAGTACTTC. Translation: CATSDPGTAAYEQYF.

This clonotype occurred a few times. This chain uses TRBV12-5 with TRBJ2-1; TRBD1 matches at 7 bases. The CDR3 runs to 14 residues. The V gene's germline CDR1 is LGHNT and CDR2 FRNRAP. The junction had 5 bases not matched to a gene; V was cut back by 5 bases and J by 4 bases. CDR3 loop: CASGREGAYNEQFF. The CDR3, as DNA: TGTGCTAGTGGTCGAGAGGGGGCGTACAATGAGCAGTTCTTC.

This clonotype was detected a few times. This chain connects TRBV11-2 to TRBJ1-2; D unresolved. Germline values: CDR1 SGHAT, CDR2 FQNNGV. This CDR3 spans 17 amino acids. Trimming stripped 5 bases from V and 0 bases from J, with 19 bases between. In DNA form, the CDR3 reads TGTGCCAGCAGCCCATGGGTCGGCAGACGAGCTAACTATGGCTACACCTTC. Its protein product is CASSPWVGRRANYGYTF.

At least ten counts were recorded for this clonotype. This rearrangement joins TRBV6-5 to TRBJ2-1; 9 positions match TRBD2. This CDR3 spans 15 amino acids. Germline CDR1 MNHEY, CDR2 SVGAGI. V was pared by 2 bases and J by 8 bases, with 7 bases of the junction left unmatched. The CDR3 reads CASSYQLAGVDEQFF. As DNA, the CDR3 is TGTGCCAGCAGTTACCAGTTAGCGGGGGTCGATGAGCAGTTCTTC.

The rearrangement uses TRBV3-1 and TRBJ1-1; D gene unclear. Trimming removed 5 bases at V and 3 bases at J, with 13 bases between. The CDR3 runs to 14 residues. Germline CDR1 and CDR2: LGHDT and YNNKEL (reference sequence). The CDR3 region has the DNA TGTGCCAGCAGCACCTGGGCGGTGGACACTGAAGCTTTCTTT. It yields the protein CASSTWAVDTEAFF. Supplemented by reference TRBV3-1 and TRBJ1-1, the full variable domain reads DTAVSQTPKYLVTQMGNDKSIKCEQNLGHDTMYWYKQDSKKFLKIMFSYNNKELIINETVPNRFSPKSPDKAHLNLHINSLELGDSAVYFCASSTWAVDTEAFFGQGTRLTVV.

This clonotype was found a few times. The V and J genes are TRBV6-1 and TRBJ2-7; D is tentatively TRBD1 or TRBD2 (6 bases each). V dropped 0 bases and J dropped 0 bases, with 12 bases sitting between them. The germline V gene has CDR1 MNHNS and CDR2 SASEGT. CDR3 length: 16 amino acids. CDR3 region: CASSEARGLSSYEQYF. Here the CDR3 DNA reads TGTGCCAGCAGTGAAGCCCGGGGGCTCAGCTCCTACGAGCAGTACTTC.

This clonotype was detected a few times. The chain carries TRBV7-9 and TRBJ1-2; D may be TRBD1 (6 bases). Deletions cut 4 bases from V and 4 bases from J, with 10 bases between. CDR3 length: 13 amino acids. CDR1 and CDR2 from the germline V gene are SEHNR and FQNEAQ (reference sequence). The CDR3 DNA reads TGTGCCAGCAGCTCTCGACAGGCCTATGGCTACACCTTC. Amino acid sequence: CASSSRQAYGYTF.

Ten or more counts support this clonotype. This rearrangement joins TRBV10-3 to TRBJ2-3; D not resolved. V was pared by 2 bases and J by 3 bases, with 3 bases between. CDR3 length equals 12 residues. Germline values: CDR1 ENHRY, CDR2 SYGVKD. The CDR3 DNA reads as TGTGCCATCAGTGAGCTGACAGATACGCAGTATTTT. Translation: CAISELTDTQYF.

The chain combines TRBV28 with TRBJ1-2; D gene uncertain. The CDR3 is made up of 14 amino acids. Trimming stripped 4 bases from V and 1 base from J, with 10 bases between. Germline CDR1 is MDHEN and CDR2 is SYDVKM. The CDR3 reads CASSSGSNNYGYTF. Here the CDR3 DNA reads TGTGCCAGCAGTTCAGGCAGCAATAACTATGGCTACACCTTC.

This clonotype was observed a handful of times. The chain recombines TRBV20-1 with TRBJ1-5, with D tentatively TRBD1 (6 bases). The CDR3 is 14 residues long. V was shortened by 2 bases and J by 5 bases, with 13 bases between the two germline ends. CDR1 is DFQATT, CDR2 SNEGSKA, per germline (reference sequence). CDR3 nucleotide sequence: TGCAGTGCTAGAAATTTCAGGGGTGATCAGCCCCAGCATTTT. Encoded protein: CSARNFRGDQPQHF.

The chain links TRBV20-1 to TRBJ2-1; 7 bases fit TRBD1. The CDR3 is 16 amino acids. The J segment lost 3 bases and the V segment lost 6 bases, leaving 14 bases of the junction unmatched. CDR1 DFQATT and CDR2 SNEGSKA come from the germline V gene (reference sequence). The CDR3 protein is CSATAIAGGFYNEQFF. The CDR3 bases are TGCAGTGCCACCGCCATCGCAGGGGGTTTCTACAATGAGCAGTTCTTC.

The gene calls are TRBV6-2 or TRBV6-3 and TRBJ2-1; 12 bases are shared with TRBD2. Per germline, CDR1 MNHEY and CDR2 SVGEGT. The CDR3 spans 18 residues. V shed 1 base and J 7 bases; nucleotides not matched to a gene: 11. The CDR3 coding sequence is TGTGCCAGCAGTTACTACCTAGCGGGGGGGCCCAGGTGGAATGAGCAGTTCTTC. This encodes CASSYYLAGGPRWNEQFF.

The genes are TRBV3-1 and TRBJ2-3; D is unresolved. CDR3 length equals 12 residues. Deletions cut 3 bases from V and 6 bases from J, with 7 bases between. CDR1 LGHDT and CDR2 YNNKEL come from the germline V gene (reference sequence). CDR3 in DNA: TGTGCCAGCAGCCATCTAGGGGATACGCAGTATTTT. It encodes CASSHLGDTQYF.